A single sample is the source of the 24 T cell receptor beta chains below, sequenced in a study of spatial heterogeneity in lung cancer. From the 5' RACE reads, TCRdb called clonotypes with MiXCR, one entry per CDR3 protein. This repertoire shows under 30,000 distinct CDR3 sequences, approximately 5.5% found once; its top ten account for around 20%. The time point here: blood at routine non-recurrence follow-up after resection. Sequencing covered unsorted whole RNA taken from tumor, nontumor lung or frozen PBMC. The sequencing here drew on PBMCs, taken at follow-up. These receptors were collected from a male donor with early-stage non-small cell lung cancer.

There are many counts of this clonotype. V and J are TRBV6-2 or TRBV6-3 and TRBJ2-7; 11 bases are a match to TRBD1. Germline CDR1 MNHEY, CDR2 SVGEGT. This CDR3 spans 15 amino acids. With V trimmed by 6 bases and J by 4 bases, 8 bases remained unmatched. The CDR3 DNA reads TGTGCCAGCAGGGAACACGGGACAGGGGGATACGAGCAGTACTTC. Translating gives CASREHGTGGYEQYF.

This clonotype was observed at least ten times. The gene calls are TRBV6-5 and TRBJ1-6, with a tentative D call TRBD1 (5 bases). Trimming shortened V by 0 bases and J by 6 bases, and 21 bases separated the two germline ends. Germline assignment: CDR1 MNHEY and CDR2 SVGAGI. The CDR3 covers 19 residues. This CDR3 is CASSYSKVPGQGGNSPLHF. The CDR3 DNA sequence: TGTGCCAGCAGTTACTCGAAAGTTCCGGGGCAGGGTGGTAATTCACCCCTCCACTTT.

In its sample, this clonotype was seen many times. This chain uses TRBV18 with TRBJ2-1; 9 nucleotides align to TRBD1. The CDR3 is made up of 14 amino acids. CDR1 KGHSH and CDR2 LQKENI come from the germline V gene. After removal of 5 bases from V and 7 bases from J, the junction contained 6 bases not matched to a gene. The CDR3 sequence is CASSEGQGVNEQFF. The DNA for the CDR3 is TGTGCCAGCTCAGAGGGACAGGGTGTTAATGAGCAGTTCTTC.

This clonotype was found many times. The chain uses TRBV11-2 and TRBJ2-3; TRBD2 agrees at 7 bases. Germline CDR1 and CDR2: SGHAT and FQNNGV. The V gene end was trimmed by 4 bases and the J gene end by 0 bases; junction bases not matched to a gene: 10. The CDR3 is 17 amino acids. As DNA, the CDR3 is TGTGCCAGCAGCTCCTTACAAGCGGGAACTAGCACAGATACGCAGTATTTT. As protein: CASSSLQAGTSTDTQYF.

The chain is built from TRBV11-2 and TRBJ1-5; 7 bases match TRBD1. V shed 2 bases, J shed 7 bases, and the junction held 2 bases outside the gene matches. The germline CDR1 and CDR2 sequences are SGHAT and FQNNGV. This CDR3 contains 13 residues. The CDR3 here is CASSLWDRQPQHF. The CDR3 nucleotides read TGTGCCAGCAGCTTATGGGACAGACAGCCCCAGCATTTT.

On this clonotype: The junction departs from the called germline gene at one end, perhaps through a read error. The rearrangement joins TRBV7-9 to TRBJ1-5; 8 bases fit TRBD1. CDR1 and CDR2 (germline): SEHNR, FQNEAQ (reference sequence). The CDR3 runs 16 residues. DNA of the CDR3: TGTGCCAGCAGCCTGACAGGGGTCGGAAGCAATCAGCCTCAGCATTTT. Amino acids: CASSLTGVGSNQPQHF.

This clonotype has ten or more counts. This chain links TRBV7-2 with TRBJ2-1, with a weak D call TRBD1 (6 bases). V was trimmed by 4 bases and J by 7 bases, leaving 11 bases between them. This CDR3 is built from 13 residues. The V gene's germline CDR1 is SGHTA and CDR2 FQGNSA. The CDR3 loop is CASSSGALNEQFF. The DNA of the CDR3 is TGTGCCAGCAGCTCAGGGGCGTTGAATGAGCAGTTCTTC.

This clonotype appeared many times. The chain recombines TRBV7-9 with TRBJ2-5; 7 bases fit TRBD1. This CDR3 has 15 residues. The germline V gene encodes CDR1 SEHNR and CDR2 FQNEAQ (reference sequence). Trimming took 5 bases from V and 1 from J; bases not matched to a gene: 7. CDR3 bases: TGTGCCAGCAGCGCACAGGGGACAGCCCAAGAGACCCAGTACTTC. This translates into CASSAQGTAQETQYF.

In this sample, this clonotype turned up a few times. This chain joins TRBV19 and TRBJ2-5; no firm D call. CDR3 length: 12 residues. Trimming removed 2 bases at V and 5 bases at J, with 6 bases between. The germline V gene encodes CDR1 LNHDA and CDR2 SQIVND (reference sequence). This CDR3 is CASSIRRETQYF. The CDR3 bases are TGTGCCAGTAGTATACGGCGTGAGACCCAGTACTTC.

This clonotype was picked up many times. The chain joins TRBV3-1 to TRBJ2-2; 8 bases align to TRBD2. The CDR3 totals 15 residues. Germline CDR1 LGHDT, CDR2 YNNKEL (reference sequence). V was pared by 6 bases and J by 2 bases, with 5 bases of the junction left unmatched. The CDR3 DNA sequence: TGTGCCAGCAGACCGACTAGCGTAAACACCGGGGAGCTGTTTTTT. Translation: CASRPTSVNTGELFF.

This rearrangement joins TRBV7-2 to TRBJ1-4, with D tentatively TRBD1 (6 bases). V lost 3 bases and J lost 8, with 16 bases in between. The CDR3 has 15 amino acids. Germline CDR1 is SGHTA and CDR2 is FQGNSA. The CDR3 nucleotides are TGTGCCAGCAGCTTGTGGACAGAAAGGCGGGAAAAACTGTTTTTT. Protein: CASSLWTERREKLFF.

This sequence joins TRBV15 and TRBJ2-2; D is possibly TRBD1 or TRBD2 (5 bases each). The CDR3 is made up of 15 amino acids. Germline V gives CDR1 LNHNV, CDR2 YYDKDF (reference sequence). Trimming stripped 2 bases from V and 4 bases from J, with 11 bases between. CDR3 in amino acids: CATSRRGASTGELFF. The CDR3 region has the DNA TGTGCCACCAGCAGACGAGGGGCGAGCACCGGGGAGCTGTTTTTT.

The J gene is TRBJ2-7, the V gene TRBV6-2 or TRBV6-3; TRBD2 aligns across 8 bases. Germline CDR1 reads MNHEY; CDR2 reads SVGEGT. The CDR3 consists of 12 residues. V lost 6 bases and J lost 6; bases outside the gene matches: 4. CDR3 region: CASSQGLAEQYV. The CDR3 bases are TGTGCCAGCAGCCAAGGACTAGCCGAGCAGTACGTC.

This clonotype was counted at least ten times. The chain uses TRBV7-2 and TRBJ1-5; no clear D. CDR3 size: 13 residues. Germline CDR1 and CDR2: SGHTA and FQGNSA. V lost 3 bases to trimming and J lost 5 bases, with 8 bases between them. The CDR3 DNA reads TGTGCCAGCAGCTTTTCGAGAGATCAGCCCCAGCATTTT. Its protein is CASSFSRDQPQHF.

The V call is TRBV14, the J call TRBJ2-3; D is perhaps TRBD2 (6 bases). Germline CDR1 SGHDN, CDR2 FVKESK. The CDR3 runs 17 residues. V dropped 1 base and J dropped 0 bases, with 14 bases sitting between them. The CDR3 nucleotides read TGTGCCAGCAGCCAAGTGGGAGGCGTATCTAGCACAGATACGCAGTATTTT. Translating gives CASSQVGGVSSTDTQYF.

Many counts were recorded for this clonotype. V usage is TRBV4-3 and J usage is TRBJ2-7, with 9 nucleotides matching TRBD1. In germline, CDR1 is LGHNA, CDR2 YSLEER. Germline trimming cut 1 base from V and 4 bases from J; bases unmatched to any gene: 5. The length of the CDR3 is 15 residues. CDR3 in amino acids: CASSQGGTGKYEQYF. In DNA form, the CDR3 reads TGCGCCAGCAGCCAAGGCGGGACAGGGAAGTACGAGCAGTACTTC.

At least ten counts were recorded for this clonotype. This rearrangement joins TRBV28 to TRBJ1-2; D remains ambiguous. CDR1 and CDR2 from the germline V gene are MDHEN and SYDVKM. The V and J ends lost 8 bases and 5 bases respectively, with 15 bases between them. The CDR3 is made up of 13 amino acids. The CDR3 DNA reads as TGTGCCAGCGTTGTTCAATTAGGATATGGCTACACCTTC. Its translation: CASVVQLGYGYTF.

This clonotype was counted many times. The chain employs TRBV9 and TRBJ2-1; 7 positions agree with TRBD2. J gave up 8 bases and V 3 bases, and 8 bases lay outside the gene matches. The CDR3 totals 14 residues. Germline loops: CDR1 SGDLS, CDR2 YYNGEE. The CDR3 bases are TGTGCCAGCAGCGCGACGACTAGCACGGATGAGCAGTTCTTC. Translated: CASSATTSTDEQFF.

The sample holds many counts of this clonotype. This sequence joins TRBV3-1 and TRBJ2-1; a possible D gene is TRBD1 (6 bases). CDR1 and CDR2 from the germline V gene are LGHDT and YNNKEL (reference sequence). V was clipped by 5 bases and J by 9 bases, with 11 bases between them. This CDR3 is built from 12 residues. CDR3 coding DNA: TGTGCCAGCAGCAAACAGGGCCCTGAGCAGTTCTTC. Translation: CASSKQGPEQFF.

In this sample, this clonotype turned up a few times. The rearrangement uses TRBV20-1 and TRBJ2-7; weak D call: TRBD1 (6 bases). V shed 7 bases and J shed 5 bases, with 24 bases lying between them. The CDR3 length is 15 residues. In germline, CDR1 is DFQATT, CDR2 SNEGSKA (reference sequence). DNA of the CDR3: TGCAGTGGAGTGAACCCAGGGGCGCAGTCTAACGAGCAGTACTTC. It specifies CSGVNPGAQSNEQYF.

In its sample, this clonotype was seen many times. The chain couples TRBV29-1 to TRBJ1-2; perhaps TRBD1 as D (5 bases). Germline-derived CDR1 and CDR2 are SQVTM and ANQGSEA. V dropped 4 bases and J dropped 4 bases, with 10 bases sitting between them. The CDR3 spans 12 residues. The CDR3 spells CSVGGQGYGYTF. Written as DNA, the CDR3 is TGCAGCGTTGGTGGGCAGGGCTATGGCTACACCTTC.

This clonotype has a count of ten or more. The chain combines TRBV27 with TRBJ2-7; TRBD1 might be the D (6 bases). V was pared by 8 bases and J by 3 bases, with 17 bases between. Per germline, CDR1 MNHEY and CDR2 SMNVEV (reference sequence). This CDR3 spans 14 amino acids. The DNA of the CDR3 is TGTGCCAGCTGCCCCCTACGGGACAACTACGAGCAGTACTTC. As protein: CASCPLRDNYEQYF.

In this sample, this clonotype turned up many times. J is TRBJ2-7 and V is TRBV7-9; the D gene is possibly TRBD1 (5 bases). The germline V gene has CDR1 SEHNR and CDR2 FQNEAQ (reference sequence). V was shortened by 7 bases and J by 9 bases, with 13 bases between the two germline ends. The CDR3 runs to 11 residues. CDR3 nucleotide sequence: TGTGCCAGCAATAACCAGGGTGGGCAGTACTTC. The encoded protein is CASNNQGGQYF. Based on the CDR3 plus reference TRBV7-9 and TRBJ2-7, the full variable domain is DTGVSQNPRHKITKRGQNVTFRCDPISEHNRLYWYRQTLGQGPEFLTYFQNEAQLEKSRLLSDRFSAERPKGSFSTLEIQRTEQGDSAMYLCASNNQGGQYFGPGTRLTVT.

The chain uses TRBV5-1 and TRBJ2-3, with 15 bases fitting TRBD2. V trimming: 4 bases; J trimming: 6 bases; junction bases outside the gene matches: 3. Germline V gives CDR1 SGHRS, CDR2 YFSETQ. The CDR3 is 15 amino acids. The CDR3 reads CASSRTSGREDTQYF. CDR3 nucleotide sequence: TGCGCCAGCAGCCGGACTAGCGGGAGGGAGGATACGCAGTATTTT. The complete variable domain, with remaining parts taken from reference TRBV5-1 and TRBJ2-3, reads KAGVTQTPRYLIKTRGQQVTLSCSPISGHRSVSWYQQTPGQGLQFLFEYFSETQRNKGNFPGRFSGRQFSNSRSEMNVSTLELGDSALYLCASSRTSGREDTQYFGPGTRLTVL.